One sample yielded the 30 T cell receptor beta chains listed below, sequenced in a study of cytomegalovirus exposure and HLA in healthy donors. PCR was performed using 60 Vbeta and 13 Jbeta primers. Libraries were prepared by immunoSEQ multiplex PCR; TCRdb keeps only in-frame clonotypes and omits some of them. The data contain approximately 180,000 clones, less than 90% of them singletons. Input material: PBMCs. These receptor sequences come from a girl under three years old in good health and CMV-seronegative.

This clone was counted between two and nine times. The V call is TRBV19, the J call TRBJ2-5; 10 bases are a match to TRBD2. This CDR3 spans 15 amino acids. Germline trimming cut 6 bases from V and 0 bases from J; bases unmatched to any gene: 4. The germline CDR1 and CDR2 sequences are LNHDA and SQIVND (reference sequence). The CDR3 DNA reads TGTGCCAGTAGGAAAGCGGGGGGGTACCAAGAGACCCAGTACTTC. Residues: CASRKAGGYQETQYF.

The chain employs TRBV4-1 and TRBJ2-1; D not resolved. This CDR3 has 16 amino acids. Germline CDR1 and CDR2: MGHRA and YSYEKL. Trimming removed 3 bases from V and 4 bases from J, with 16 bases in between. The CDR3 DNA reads TGCGCCAGCAGCCACCCCGATCCTACCCCATACAATGAGCAGTTCTTC. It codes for CASSHPDPTPYNEQFF.

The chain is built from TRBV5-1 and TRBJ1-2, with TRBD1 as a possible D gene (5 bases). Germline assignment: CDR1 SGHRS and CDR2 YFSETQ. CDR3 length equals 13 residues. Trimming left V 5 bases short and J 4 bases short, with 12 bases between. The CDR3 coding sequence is TGCGCCAGCAGTGGACCCGACAGCTATGGCTACACCTTC. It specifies CASSGPDSYGYTF.

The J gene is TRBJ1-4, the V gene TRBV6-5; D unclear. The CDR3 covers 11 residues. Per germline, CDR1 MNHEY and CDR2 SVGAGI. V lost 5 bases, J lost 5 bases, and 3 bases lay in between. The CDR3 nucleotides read TGTGCCAGCAGTCTGAATGAAAAACTGTTTTTT. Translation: CASSLNEKLFF.

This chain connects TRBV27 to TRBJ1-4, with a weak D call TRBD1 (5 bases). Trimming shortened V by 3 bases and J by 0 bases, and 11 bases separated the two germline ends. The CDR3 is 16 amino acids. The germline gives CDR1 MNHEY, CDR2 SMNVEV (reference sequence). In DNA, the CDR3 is TGTGCCAGCAGTTTGGACACCCGGTCAACTAATGAAAAACTGTTTTTT. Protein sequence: CASSLDTRSTNEKLFF.

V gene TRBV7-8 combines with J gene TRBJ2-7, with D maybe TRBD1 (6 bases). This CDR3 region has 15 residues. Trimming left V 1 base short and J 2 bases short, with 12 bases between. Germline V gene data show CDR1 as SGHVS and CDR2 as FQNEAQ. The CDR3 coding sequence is TGTGCCAGCAGCTTAGTCCGGACAGTCCCCTACGAGCAGTACTTC. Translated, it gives CASSLVRTVPYEQYF.

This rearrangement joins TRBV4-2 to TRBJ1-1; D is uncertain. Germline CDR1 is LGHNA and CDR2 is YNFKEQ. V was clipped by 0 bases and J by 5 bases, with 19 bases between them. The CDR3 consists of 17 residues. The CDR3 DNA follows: TGTGCCAGCAGCCAAGAGGTTTTTACCCCCGCGATGACTGAAGCTTTCTTT. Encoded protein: CASSQEVFTPAMTEAFF.

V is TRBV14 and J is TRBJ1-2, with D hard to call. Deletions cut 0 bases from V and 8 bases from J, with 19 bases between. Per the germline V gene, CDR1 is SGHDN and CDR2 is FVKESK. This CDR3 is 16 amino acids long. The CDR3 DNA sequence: TGTGCCAGCAGCCAAGATGGAGAGGAAATATGGCGAGGCTACACCTTC. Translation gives CASSQDGEEIWRGYTF.

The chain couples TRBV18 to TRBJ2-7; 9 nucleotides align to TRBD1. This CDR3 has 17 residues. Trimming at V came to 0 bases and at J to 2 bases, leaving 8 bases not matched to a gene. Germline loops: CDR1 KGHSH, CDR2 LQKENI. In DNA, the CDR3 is TGTGCCAGCTCACCACCCGCCCGGGACAGGGCCCCCTACGAGCAGTACTTC. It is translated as CASSPPARDRAPYEQYF.

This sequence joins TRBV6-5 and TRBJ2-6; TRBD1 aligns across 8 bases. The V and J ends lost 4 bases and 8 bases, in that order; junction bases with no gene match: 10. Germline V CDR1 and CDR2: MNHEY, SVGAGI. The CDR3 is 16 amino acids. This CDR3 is CASSSPWTGNTNVLTF. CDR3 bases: TGTGCCAGCAGTTCGCCGTGGACAGGGAACACCAACGTCCTGACTTTC.

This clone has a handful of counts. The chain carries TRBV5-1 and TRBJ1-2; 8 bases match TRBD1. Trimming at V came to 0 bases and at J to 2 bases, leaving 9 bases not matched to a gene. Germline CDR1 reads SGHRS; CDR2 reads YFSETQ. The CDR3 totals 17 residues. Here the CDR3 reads CASSLDLLTGDNYGYTF. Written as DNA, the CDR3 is TGCGCCAGCAGCTTGGATCTTTTGACAGGGGACAACTATGGCTACACCTTC. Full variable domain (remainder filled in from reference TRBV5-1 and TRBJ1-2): KAGVTQTPRYLIKTRGQQVTLSCSPISGHRSVSWYQQTPGQGLQFLFEYFSETQRNKGNFPGRFSGRQFSNSRSEMNVSTLELGDSALYLCASSLDLLTGDNYGYTFGSGTRLTVV.

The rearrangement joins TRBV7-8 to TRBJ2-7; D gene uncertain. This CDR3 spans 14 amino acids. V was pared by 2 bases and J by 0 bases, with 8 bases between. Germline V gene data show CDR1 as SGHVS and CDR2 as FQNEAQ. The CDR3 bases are TGTGCCAGCAGCTTATCCATCCCCTCCTACGAGCAGTACTTC. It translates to CASSLSIPSYEQYF.

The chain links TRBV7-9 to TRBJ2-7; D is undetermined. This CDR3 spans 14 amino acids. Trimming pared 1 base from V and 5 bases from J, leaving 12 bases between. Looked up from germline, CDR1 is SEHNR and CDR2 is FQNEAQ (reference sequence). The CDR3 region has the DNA TGTGCCAGCAGCTTAGATCTGGGCATCCACGAGCAGTACTTC. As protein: CASSLDLGIHEQYF. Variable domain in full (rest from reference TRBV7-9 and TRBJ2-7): DTGVSQNPRHKITKRGQNVTFRCDPISEHNRLYWYRQTLGQGPEFLTYFQNEAQLEKSRLLSDRFSAERPKGSFSTLEIQRTEQGDSAMYLCASSLDLGIHEQYFGPGTRLTVT.

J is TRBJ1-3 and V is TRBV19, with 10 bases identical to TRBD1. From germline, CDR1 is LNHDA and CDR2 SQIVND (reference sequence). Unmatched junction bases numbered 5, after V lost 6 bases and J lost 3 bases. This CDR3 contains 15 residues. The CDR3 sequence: CASSRQGALGNTIYF. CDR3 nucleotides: TGTGCCAGTAGCAGACAGGGGGCGCTTGGAAACACCATATATTTT.

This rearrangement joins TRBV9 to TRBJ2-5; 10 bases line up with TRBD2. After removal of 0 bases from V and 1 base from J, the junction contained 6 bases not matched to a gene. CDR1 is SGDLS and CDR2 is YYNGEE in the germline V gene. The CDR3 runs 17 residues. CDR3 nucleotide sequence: TGTGCCAGCAGCGTAGTTGGCCTAGCGGGGGCCCAAGAGACCCAGTACTTC. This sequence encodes CASSVVGLAGAQETQYF.

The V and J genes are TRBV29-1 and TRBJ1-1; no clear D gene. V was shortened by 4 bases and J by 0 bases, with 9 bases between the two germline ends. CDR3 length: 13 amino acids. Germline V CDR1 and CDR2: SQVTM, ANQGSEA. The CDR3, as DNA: TGCAGCGTTGGGGGAGTACTGAACACTGAAGCTTTCTTT. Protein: CSVGGVLNTEAFF.

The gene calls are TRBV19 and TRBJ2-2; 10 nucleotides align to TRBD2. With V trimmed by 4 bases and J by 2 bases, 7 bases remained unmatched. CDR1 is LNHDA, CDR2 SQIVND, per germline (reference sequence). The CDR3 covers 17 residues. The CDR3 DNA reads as TGTGCCAGTAGTAATAGCGGGAGGTCCTTCAACACCGGGGAGCTGTTTTTT. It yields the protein CASSNSGRSFNTGELFF.

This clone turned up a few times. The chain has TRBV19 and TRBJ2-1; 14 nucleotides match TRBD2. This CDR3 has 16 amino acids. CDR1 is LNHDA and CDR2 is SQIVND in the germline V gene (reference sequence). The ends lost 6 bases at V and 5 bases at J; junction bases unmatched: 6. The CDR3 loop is CASRPVTSGGDNEQFF. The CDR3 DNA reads TGTGCCAGTAGGCCCGTGACTAGCGGGGGGGACAATGAGCAGTTCTTC.

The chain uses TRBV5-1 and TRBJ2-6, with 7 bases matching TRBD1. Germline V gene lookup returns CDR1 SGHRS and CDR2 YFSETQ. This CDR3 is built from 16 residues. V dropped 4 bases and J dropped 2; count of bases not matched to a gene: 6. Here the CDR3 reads CASSIQTGAGANVLTF. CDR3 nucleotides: TGCGCCAGCAGCATTCAAACAGGGGCTGGGGCCAACGTCCTGACTTTC.

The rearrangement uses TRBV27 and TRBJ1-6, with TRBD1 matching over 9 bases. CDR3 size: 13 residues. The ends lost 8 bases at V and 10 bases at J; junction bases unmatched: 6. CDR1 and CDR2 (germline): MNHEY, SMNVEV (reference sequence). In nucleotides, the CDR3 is TGTGCCAGCGGGACAGGGCCCCCCTCACCCCTCCACTTT. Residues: CASGTGPPSPLHF.

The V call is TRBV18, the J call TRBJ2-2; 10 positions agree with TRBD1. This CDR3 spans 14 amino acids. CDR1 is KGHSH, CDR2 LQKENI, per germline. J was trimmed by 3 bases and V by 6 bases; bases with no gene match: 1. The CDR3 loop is CASSGQGHTGELFF. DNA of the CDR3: TGTGCCAGCTCGGGACAGGGGCACACCGGGGAGCTGTTTTTT.

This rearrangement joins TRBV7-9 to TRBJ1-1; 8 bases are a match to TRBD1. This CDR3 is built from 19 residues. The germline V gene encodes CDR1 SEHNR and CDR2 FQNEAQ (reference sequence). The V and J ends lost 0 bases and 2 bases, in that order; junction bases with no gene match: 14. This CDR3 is CASSLAGGTGLSLNTEAFF. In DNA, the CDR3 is TGTGCCAGCAGCTTAGCTGGTGGGACAGGTCTTTCTTTAAACACTGAAGCTTTCTTT.

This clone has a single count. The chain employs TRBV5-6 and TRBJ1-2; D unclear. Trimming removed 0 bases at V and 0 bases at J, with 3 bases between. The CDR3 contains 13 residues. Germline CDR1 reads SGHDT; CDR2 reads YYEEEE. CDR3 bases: TGTGCCAGCAGCTTGGGTACTAACTATGGCTACACCTTC. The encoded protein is CASSLGTNYGYTF. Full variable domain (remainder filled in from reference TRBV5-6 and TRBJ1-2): DAGVTQSPTHLIKTRGQQVTLRCSPKSGHDTVSWYQQALGQGPQFIFQYYEEEERQRGNFPDRFSGHQFPNYSSELNVNALLLGDSALYLCASSLGTNYGYTFGSGTRLTVV.

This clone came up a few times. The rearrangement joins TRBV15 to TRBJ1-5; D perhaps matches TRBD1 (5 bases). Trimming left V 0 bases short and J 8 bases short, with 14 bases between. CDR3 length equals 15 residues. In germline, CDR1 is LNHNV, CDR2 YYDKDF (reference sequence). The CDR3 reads CATSRDGAGMEPQHF. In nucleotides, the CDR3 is TGTGCCACCAGCAGAGATGGGGCAGGGATGGAGCCCCAGCATTTT.

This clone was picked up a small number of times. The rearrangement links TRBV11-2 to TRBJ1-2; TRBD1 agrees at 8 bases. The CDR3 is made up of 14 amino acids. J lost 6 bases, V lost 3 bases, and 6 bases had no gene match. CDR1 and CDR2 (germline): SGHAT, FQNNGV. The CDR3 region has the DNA TGTGCCAGCAGCTTTCTGGCAGGGGGCAATGGCTACACCTTC. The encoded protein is CASSFLAGGNGYTF.

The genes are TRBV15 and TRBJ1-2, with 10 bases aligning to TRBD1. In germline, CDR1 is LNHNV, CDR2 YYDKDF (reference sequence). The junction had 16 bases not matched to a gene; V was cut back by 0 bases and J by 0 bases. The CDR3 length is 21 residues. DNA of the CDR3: TGTGCCACCAGCAGAGACGCAGGGGACAGCGGGGACAGGGGCCCTAACTATGGCTACACCTTC. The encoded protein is CATSRDAGDSGDRGPNYGYTF.

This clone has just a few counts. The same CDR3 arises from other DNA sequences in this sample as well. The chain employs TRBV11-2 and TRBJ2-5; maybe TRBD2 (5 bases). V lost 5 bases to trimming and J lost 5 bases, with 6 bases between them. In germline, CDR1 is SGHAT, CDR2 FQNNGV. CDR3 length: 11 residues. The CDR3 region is CASSRGETQYF. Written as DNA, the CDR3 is TGTGCCAGCAGCCGAGGGGAGACCCAGTACTTC.

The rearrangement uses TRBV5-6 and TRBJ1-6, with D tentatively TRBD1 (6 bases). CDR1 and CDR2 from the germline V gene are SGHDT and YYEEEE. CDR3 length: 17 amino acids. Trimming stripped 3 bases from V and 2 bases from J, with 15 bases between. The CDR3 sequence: CASSSETSGAYNSPLHF. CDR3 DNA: TGTGCCAGCAGCTCGGAAACCTCAGGGGCCTATAATTCACCCCTCCACTTT. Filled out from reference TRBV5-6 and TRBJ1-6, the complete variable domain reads DAGVTQSPTHLIKTRGQQVTLRCSPKSGHDTVSWYQQALGQGPQFIFQYYEEEERQRGNFPDRFSGHQFPNYSSELNVNALLLGDSALYLCASSSETSGAYNSPLHFGNGTRLTVT.

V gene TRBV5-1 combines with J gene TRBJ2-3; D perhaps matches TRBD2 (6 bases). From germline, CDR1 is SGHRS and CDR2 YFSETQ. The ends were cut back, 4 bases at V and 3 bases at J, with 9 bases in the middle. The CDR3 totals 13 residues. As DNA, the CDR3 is TGCGCCAGCAGCGTGACTAGTACAGATACGCAGTATTTT. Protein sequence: CASSVTSTDTQYF.

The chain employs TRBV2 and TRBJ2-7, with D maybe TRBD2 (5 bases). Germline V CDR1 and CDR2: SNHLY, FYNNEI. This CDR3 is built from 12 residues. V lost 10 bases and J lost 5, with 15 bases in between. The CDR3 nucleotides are TGTGCCACCAACCTAGGAGGCGACGAGCAGTACTTC. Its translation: CATNLGGDEQYF.